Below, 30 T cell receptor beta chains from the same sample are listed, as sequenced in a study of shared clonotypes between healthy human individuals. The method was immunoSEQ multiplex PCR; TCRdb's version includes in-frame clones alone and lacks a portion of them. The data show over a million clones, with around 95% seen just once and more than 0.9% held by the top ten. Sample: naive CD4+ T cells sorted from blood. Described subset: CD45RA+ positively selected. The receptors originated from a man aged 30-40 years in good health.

CDR3 coding DNA: TGCGCCAGCAGCCCTATCGGGACTGCCCGAACTTACAATGAGCAGTTCTTC. Protein: CASSPIGTARTYNEQFF. The genes are TRBV5-1 and TRBJ2-1, with a tentative D call TRBD2 (6 bases). Trimming took 4 bases from V and 4 from J, leaving 21 bases between them. This CDR3 spans 17 amino acids. Germline CDR1 SGHRS, CDR2 YFSETQ.

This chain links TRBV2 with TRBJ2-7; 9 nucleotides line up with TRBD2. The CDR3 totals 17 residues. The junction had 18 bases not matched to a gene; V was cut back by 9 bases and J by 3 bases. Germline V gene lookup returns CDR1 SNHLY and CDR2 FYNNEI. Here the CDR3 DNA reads TGTGCCAGGACCGCTCAGGGAGGGAATAGCGGGGGCTACGAGCAGTACTTC. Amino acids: CARTAQGGNSGGYEQYF. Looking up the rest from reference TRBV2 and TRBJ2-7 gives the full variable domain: EPEVTQTPSHQVTQMGQEVILRCVPISNHLYFYWYRQILGQKVEFLVSFYNNEISEKSEIFDDQFSVERPDGSNFTLKIRSTKLEDSAMYFCARTAQGGNSGGYEQYFGPGTRLTVT.

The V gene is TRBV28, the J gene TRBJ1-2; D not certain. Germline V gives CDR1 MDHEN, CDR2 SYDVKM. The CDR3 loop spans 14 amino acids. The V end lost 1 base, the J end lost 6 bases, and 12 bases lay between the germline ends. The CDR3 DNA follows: TGTGCCAGCAGTTTATTATTGGCGCGTGATGGCTACACCTTC. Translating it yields CASSLLLARDGYTF.

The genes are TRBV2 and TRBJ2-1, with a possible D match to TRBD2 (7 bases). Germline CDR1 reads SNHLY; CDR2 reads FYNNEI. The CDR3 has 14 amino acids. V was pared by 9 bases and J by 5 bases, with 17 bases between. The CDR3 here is CASGGRERNNEQFF. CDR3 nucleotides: TGTGCCAGTGGGGGGCGGGAGCGGAACAATGAGCAGTTCTTC.

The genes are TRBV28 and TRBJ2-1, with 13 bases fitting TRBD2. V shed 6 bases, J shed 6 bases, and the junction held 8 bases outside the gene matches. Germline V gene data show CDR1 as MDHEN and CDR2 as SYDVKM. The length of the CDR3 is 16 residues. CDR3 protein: CASRTLAGGPTNEQFF. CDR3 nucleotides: TGTGCCAGCAGGACACTAGCGGGAGGGCCCACCAATGAGCAGTTCTTC.

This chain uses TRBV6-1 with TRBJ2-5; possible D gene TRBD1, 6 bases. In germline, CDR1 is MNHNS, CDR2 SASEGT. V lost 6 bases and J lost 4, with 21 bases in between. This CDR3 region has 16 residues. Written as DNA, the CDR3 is TGTGCCAGCAGGGAAAGCAAGAACAGGGTCCGAGAGACCCAGTACTTC. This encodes CASRESKNRVRETQYF.

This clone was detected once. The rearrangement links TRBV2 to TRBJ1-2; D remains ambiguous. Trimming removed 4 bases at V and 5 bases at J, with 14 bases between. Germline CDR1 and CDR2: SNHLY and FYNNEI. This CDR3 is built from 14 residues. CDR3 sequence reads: CASSASRAQYGYTF. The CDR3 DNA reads TGTGCCAGCAGTGCCTCCCGGGCCCAATATGGCTACACCTTC.

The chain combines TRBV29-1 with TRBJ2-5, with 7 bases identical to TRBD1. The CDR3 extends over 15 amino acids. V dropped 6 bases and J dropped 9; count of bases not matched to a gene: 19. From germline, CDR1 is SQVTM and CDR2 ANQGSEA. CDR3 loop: CSVAPRLQGNGAQYF. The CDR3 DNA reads TGCAGCGTCGCCCCAAGGCTACAGGGGAATGGAGCCCAGTACTTC.

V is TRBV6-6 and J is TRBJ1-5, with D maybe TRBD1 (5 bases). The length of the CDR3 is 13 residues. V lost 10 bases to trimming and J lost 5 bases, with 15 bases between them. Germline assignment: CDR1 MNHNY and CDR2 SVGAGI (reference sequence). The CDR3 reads CATRTQGYQPQHF. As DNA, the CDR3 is TGTGCCACCCGAACGCAGGGTTATCAGCCCCAGCATTTT.

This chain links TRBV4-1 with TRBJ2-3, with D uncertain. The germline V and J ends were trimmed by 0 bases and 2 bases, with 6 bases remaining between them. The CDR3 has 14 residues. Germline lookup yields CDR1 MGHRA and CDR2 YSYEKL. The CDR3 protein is CASSQEGYTDTQYF. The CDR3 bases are TGCGCCAGCAGCCAAGAGGGTTACACAGATACGCAGTATTTT.

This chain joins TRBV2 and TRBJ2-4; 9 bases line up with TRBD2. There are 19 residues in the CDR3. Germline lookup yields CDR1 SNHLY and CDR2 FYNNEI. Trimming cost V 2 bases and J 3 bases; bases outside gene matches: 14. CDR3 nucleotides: TGTGCCAGCAGTGAAAAAGGTAGCGGGAGCGGTCGGGGCAAAAACATTCAGTACTTC. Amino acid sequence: CASSEKGSGSGRGKNIQYF.

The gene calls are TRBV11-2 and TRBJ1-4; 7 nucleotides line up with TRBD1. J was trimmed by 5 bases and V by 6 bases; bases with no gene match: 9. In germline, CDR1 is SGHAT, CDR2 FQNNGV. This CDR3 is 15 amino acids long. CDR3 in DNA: TGTGCCAGCAGGCAAACAGGGGCCGTCAATGAAAAACTGTTTTTT. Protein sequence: CASRQTGAVNEKLFF.

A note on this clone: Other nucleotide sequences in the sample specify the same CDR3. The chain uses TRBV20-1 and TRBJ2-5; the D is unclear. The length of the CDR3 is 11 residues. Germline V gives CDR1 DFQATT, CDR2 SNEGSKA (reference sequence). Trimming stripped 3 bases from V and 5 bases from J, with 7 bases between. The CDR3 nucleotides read TGCAGTGCTAGCCCCGCGGAGACCCAGTACTTC. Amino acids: CSASPAETQYF.

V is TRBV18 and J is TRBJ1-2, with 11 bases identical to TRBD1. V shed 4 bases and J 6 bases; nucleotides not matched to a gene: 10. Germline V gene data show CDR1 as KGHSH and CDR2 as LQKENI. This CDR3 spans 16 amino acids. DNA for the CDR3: TGTGCCAGCTCACTAACCGGGACAGGGGGTGATCATGGCTACACCTTC. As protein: CASSLTGTGGDHGYTF.

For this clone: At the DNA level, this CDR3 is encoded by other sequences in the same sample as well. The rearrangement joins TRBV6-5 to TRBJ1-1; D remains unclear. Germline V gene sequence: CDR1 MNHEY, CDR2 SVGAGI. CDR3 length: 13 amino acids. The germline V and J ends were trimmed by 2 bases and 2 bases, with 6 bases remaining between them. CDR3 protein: CASSYIGNTEAFF. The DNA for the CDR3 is TGTGCCAGCAGTTACATCGGCAACACTGAAGCTTTCTTT.

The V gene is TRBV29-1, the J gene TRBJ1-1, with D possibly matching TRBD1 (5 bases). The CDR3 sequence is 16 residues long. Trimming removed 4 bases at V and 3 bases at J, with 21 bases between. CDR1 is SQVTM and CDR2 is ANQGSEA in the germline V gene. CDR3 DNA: TGCAGCGTTGCGACGGGCGGAGAATGGGACCACACTGAAGCTTTCTTT. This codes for CSVATGGEWDHTEAFF.

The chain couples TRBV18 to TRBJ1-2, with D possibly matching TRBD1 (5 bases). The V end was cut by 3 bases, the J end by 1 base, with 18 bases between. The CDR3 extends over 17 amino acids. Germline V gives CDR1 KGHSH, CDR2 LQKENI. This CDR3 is CASSPPLYKTDNYGYTF. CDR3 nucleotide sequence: TGTGCCAGCTCACCGCCACTTTATAAGACAGATAACTATGGCTACACCTTC.

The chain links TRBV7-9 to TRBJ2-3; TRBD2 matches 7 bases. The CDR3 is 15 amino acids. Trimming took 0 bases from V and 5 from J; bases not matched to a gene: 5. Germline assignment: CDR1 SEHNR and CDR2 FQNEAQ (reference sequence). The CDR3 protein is CASSLAGGRGDTQYF. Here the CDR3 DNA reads TGTGCCAGCAGCTTAGCGGGCGGGAGAGGAGATACGCAGTATTTT.

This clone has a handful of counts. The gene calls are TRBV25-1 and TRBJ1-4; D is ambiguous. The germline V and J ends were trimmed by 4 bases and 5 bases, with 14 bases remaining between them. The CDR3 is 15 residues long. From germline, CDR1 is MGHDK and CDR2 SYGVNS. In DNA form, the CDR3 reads TGTGCCAGCAGTGGGGTCGGGGAGGAGAATGAAAAACTGTTTTTT. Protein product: CASSGVGEENEKLFF.

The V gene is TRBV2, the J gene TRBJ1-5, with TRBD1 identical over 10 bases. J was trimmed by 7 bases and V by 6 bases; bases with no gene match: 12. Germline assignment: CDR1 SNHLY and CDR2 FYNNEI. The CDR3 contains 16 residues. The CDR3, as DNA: TGTGCCAGCAGGTCCATGGGACAGGGGACGGGACAGCCCCAGCATTTT. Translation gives CASRSMGQGTGQPQHF.

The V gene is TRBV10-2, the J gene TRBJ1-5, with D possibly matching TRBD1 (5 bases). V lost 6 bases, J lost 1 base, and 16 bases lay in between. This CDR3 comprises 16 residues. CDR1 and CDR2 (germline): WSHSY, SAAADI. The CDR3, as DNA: TGCGCCAGCAGCGCGACACCGAGGGGAAGCAATCAGCCCCAGCATTTT. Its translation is CASSATPRGSNQPQHF.

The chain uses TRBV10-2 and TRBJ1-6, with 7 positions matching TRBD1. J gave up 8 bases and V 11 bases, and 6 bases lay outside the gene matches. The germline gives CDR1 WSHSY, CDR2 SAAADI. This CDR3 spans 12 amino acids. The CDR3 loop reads CASGQGDSPLHF. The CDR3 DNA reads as TGCGCCTCGGGCCAGGGGGATTCACCCCTCCACTTT.

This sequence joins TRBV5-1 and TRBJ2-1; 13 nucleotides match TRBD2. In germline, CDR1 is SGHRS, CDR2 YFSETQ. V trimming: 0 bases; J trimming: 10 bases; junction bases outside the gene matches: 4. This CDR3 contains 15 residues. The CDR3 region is CASSLGLAGGREQFF. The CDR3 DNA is TGCGCCAGCAGCTTGGGACTAGCGGGAGGTAGGGAGCAGTTCTTC.

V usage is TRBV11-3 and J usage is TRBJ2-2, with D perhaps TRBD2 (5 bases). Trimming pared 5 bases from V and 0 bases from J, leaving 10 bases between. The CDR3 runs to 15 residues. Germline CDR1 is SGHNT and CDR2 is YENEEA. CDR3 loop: CASSPVRANTGELFF. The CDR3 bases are TGTGCCAGCAGCCCCGTGAGGGCGAACACCGGGGAGCTGTTTTTT.

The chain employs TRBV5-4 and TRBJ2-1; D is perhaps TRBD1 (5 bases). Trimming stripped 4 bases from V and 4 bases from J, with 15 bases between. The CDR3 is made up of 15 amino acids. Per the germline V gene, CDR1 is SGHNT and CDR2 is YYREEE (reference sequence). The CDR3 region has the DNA TGTGCCAGCAGCCCGCAGGGTTTCGGGTACAATGAGCAGTTCTTC. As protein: CASSPQGFGYNEQFF.

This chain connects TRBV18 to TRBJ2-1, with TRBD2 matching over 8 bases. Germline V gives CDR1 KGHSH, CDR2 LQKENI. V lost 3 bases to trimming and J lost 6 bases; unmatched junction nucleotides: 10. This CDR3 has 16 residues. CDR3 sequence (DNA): TGTGCCAGCTCACCGGGACTAGAGGCGGCTCCCAATGAGCAGTTCTTC. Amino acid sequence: CASSPGLEAAPNEQFF.

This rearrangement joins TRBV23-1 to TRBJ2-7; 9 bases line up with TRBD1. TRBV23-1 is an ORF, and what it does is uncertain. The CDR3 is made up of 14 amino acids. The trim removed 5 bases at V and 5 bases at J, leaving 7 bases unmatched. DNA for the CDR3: TGCGCCAGCAGTTTGGGGACAGGGAACCACGAGCAGTACTTC. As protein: CASSLGTGNHEQYF.

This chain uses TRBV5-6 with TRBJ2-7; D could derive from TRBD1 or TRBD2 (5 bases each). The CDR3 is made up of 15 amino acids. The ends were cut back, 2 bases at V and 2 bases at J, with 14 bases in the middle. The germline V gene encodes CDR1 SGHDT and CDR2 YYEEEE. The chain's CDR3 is CASSFGDGLTYEQYF. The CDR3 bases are TGTGCCAGCAGCTTTGGGGACGGATTAACCTACGAGCAGTACTTC. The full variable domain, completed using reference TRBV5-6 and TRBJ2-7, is DAGVTQSPTHLIKTRGQQVTLRCSPKSGHDTVSWYQQALGQGPQFIFQYYEEEERQRGNFPDRFSGHQFPNYSSELNVNALLLGDSALYLCASSFGDGLTYEQYFGPGTRLTVT.

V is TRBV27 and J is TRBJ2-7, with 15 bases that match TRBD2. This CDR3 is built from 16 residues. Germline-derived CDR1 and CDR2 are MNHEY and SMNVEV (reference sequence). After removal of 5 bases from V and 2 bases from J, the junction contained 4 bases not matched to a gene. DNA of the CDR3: TGTGCCAGCAGTCCTTGGACTAGCGGGAGGGCCTACGAGCAGTACTTC. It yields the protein CASSPWTSGRAYEQYF.

CDR3 sequence reads: CSAGAGAHTEAFF. Here the CDR3 DNA reads TGCAGCGCTGGGGCAGGGGCTCACACTGAAGCTTTCTTT. V gene TRBV29-1 combines with J gene TRBJ1-1; a possible D gene is TRBD1 (6 bases). Per the germline V gene, CDR1 is SQVTM and CDR2 is ANQGSEA. The CDR3 is 13 amino acids. V shed 7 bases and J shed 3 bases, with 15 bases lying between them.